One sample yielded the 27 T cell receptor beta chains listed below, sequenced in a study of T cells in Graves' hyperthyroidism and ophthalmopathy. Amplification yielded TCR beta CDR3 regions, with RNA transcripts as the source. The HTBI primer set served for first-round RT-PCR of the TCR CDR3. From the multiplex PCR reads, TCRdb called clonotypes with MiXCR, one entry per CDR3 protein. The data contain approximately 600,000 distinct CDR3 sequences, over 12% of them singletons. Material: blood. These receptors came from a woman aged 40 to 50 with Graves' ophthalmopathy.

There are many counts of this clonotype. The V gene is TRBV6-5, the J gene TRBJ1-1; D gene uncertain. Trimming took 2 bases from V and 1 from J, leaving 8 bases between them. This CDR3 comprises 14 residues. From germline, CDR1 is MNHEY and CDR2 SVGAGI. The CDR3 loop reads CASSYNGANTEAFF. CDR3 bases: TGTGCCAGCAGTTACAACGGCGCGAACACTGAAGCTTTCTTT.

V usage is TRBV6-1 and J usage is TRBJ1-5; D not resolved. Germline CDR1 MNHNS, CDR2 SASEGT. The CDR3 is 16 residues long. Deletions cut 0 bases from V and 0 bases from J, with 9 bases between. CDR3 DNA: TGTGCCAGCAGTGAAGCTTGGGTTTATAGCAATCAGCCCCAGCATTTT. It is translated as CASSEAWVYSNQPQHF.

The V call is TRBV6-1, the J call TRBJ2-5; D possibly matches TRBD1 or TRBD2 (5 bases each). The V gene's germline CDR1 is MNHNS and CDR2 SASEGT. CDR3 length: 14 residues. With 5 bases removed from V and 2 bases from J, the gap between germline ends came to 12 bases. CDR3 residues: CASSKSGTQETQYF. Here the CDR3 DNA reads TGTGCCAGCAGTAAATCCGGGACGCAAGAGACCCAGTACTTC.

There are many counts of this clonotype. The chain combines TRBV5-1 with TRBJ2-7; D is undetermined. CDR1 is SGHRS and CDR2 is YFSETQ in the germline V gene. The CDR3 runs to 13 residues. The ends were cut back, 4 bases at V and 5 bases at J, with 13 bases in the middle. Here the CDR3 reads CASSLPTYDEQYF. In nucleotides, the CDR3 is TGCGCCAGCAGCCTCCCAACATACGACGAGCAGTACTTC. Based on the CDR3 plus reference TRBV5-1 and TRBJ2-7, the full variable domain is KAGVTQTPRYLIKTRGQQVTLSCSPISGHRSVSWYQQTPGQGLQFLFEYFSETQRNKGNFPGRFSGRQFSNSRSEMNVSTLELGDSALYLCASSLPTYDEQYFGPGTRLTVT.

Many counts were recorded for this clonotype. This rearrangement joins TRBV27 to TRBJ2-7, with unresolved D. Trimming shortened V by 3 bases and J by 3 bases, and 9 bases separated the two germline ends. Germline-derived CDR1 and CDR2 are MNHEY and SMNVEV (reference sequence). This CDR3 region has 13 residues. CDR3: CASSFRADYEQYF. In nucleotides, the CDR3 is TGTGCCAGCAGTTTTCGGGCCGACTACGAGCAGTACTTC.

In its sample, this clonotype was seen many times. The chain uses TRBV11-2 and TRBJ1-1; D unresolved. The CDR3 runs to 15 residues. Germline loops: CDR1 SGHAT, CDR2 FQNNGV. The V gene lost 5 bases and the J gene lost 0 bases, with 13 bases spanning the gap. The CDR3 spells CASSVSQAVNTEAFF. CDR3 sequence (DNA): TGTGCCAGCAGCGTTTCCCAGGCAGTGAACACTGAAGCTTTCTTT.

This clonotype was detected ten times or more. The CDR3 nucleotides are TGTGCCATCAGTGAGTCGGAGGGTGGCTATGGCTACACCTTC. Amino acids: CAISESEGGYGYTF. The rearrangement uses TRBV10-3 and TRBJ1-2; D is uncertain. The V and J ends lost 0 bases and 4 bases respectively, with 9 bases between them. CDR3 length equals 14 residues. Germline values: CDR1 ENHRY, CDR2 SYGVKD.

This clonotype was recorded at least ten times. The chain is built from TRBV27 and TRBJ2-7; D is unresolved. The length of the CDR3 is 15 residues. Germline values: CDR1 MNHEY, CDR2 SMNVEV (reference sequence). V lost 2 bases and J 3 bases, leaving 14 bases between the germline ends. Here the CDR3 reads CASSLAGNTGYEQYF. CDR3 bases: TGTGCCAGCAGTTTAGCAGGTAACACGGGCTACGAGCAGTACTTC.

The CDR3 coding sequence is TGTGCCAGCAGATCTTTCGCCGGGGACAGCAACACCGGGGAGCTGTTTTTT. This codes for CASRSFAGDSNTGELFF. The chain employs TRBV28 and TRBJ2-2; 7 nucleotides match TRBD1. The V gene end was trimmed by 6 bases and the J gene end by 2 bases; junction bases not matched to a gene: 12. CDR3 length equals 17 residues. Germline V CDR1 and CDR2: MDHEN, SYDVKM.

This clonotype was counted ten times or more. V is TRBV20-1 and J is TRBJ2-2, with a weak D call TRBD1 (6 bases). CDR3 size: 12 residues. Trimming took off 7 bases at V and 5 bases at J, with 11 bases between the two ends. Germline lookup yields CDR1 DFQATT and CDR2 SNEGSKA (reference sequence). DNA of the CDR3: TGCAGTGTTCGGCAGGGGACCGGGGAGCTGTTTTTT. It is translated as CSVRQGTGELFF.

The rearrangement joins TRBV6-1 to TRBJ2-7; 9 bases match TRBD2. J gave up 4 bases and V 6 bases, and 10 bases lay outside the gene matches. Germline V CDR1 and CDR2: MNHNS, SASEGT. CDR3 length equals 15 residues. The CDR3 nucleotides are TGTGCCAGCAGCGATAATACGGGACTAGCTTACGAGCAGTACTTC. It specifies CASSDNTGLAYEQYF.

This clonotype was recorded at least ten times. The chain recombines TRBV28 with TRBJ1-1; 8 bases map to TRBD1. Looked up from germline, CDR1 is MDHEN and CDR2 is SYDVKM. V lost 8 bases, J lost 2 bases, and 4 bases stayed unmatched. The CDR3 totals 13 residues. CDR3: CASATGANTEAFF. CDR3 coding DNA: TGTGCCAGCGCGACAGGGGCTAACACTGAAGCTTTCTTT.

The rearrangement links TRBV19 to TRBJ1-2; the match to TRBD1 covers 11 bases. Germline V CDR1 and CDR2: LNHDA, SQIVND (reference sequence). V lost 9 bases, J lost 4 bases, and 10 bases stayed unmatched. CDR3 length: 15 amino acids. For the CDR3, the DNA is TGTGCCAGCCGGACAGGGGGCGCTTATGGCTATGGCTACACCTTC. It is translated as CASRTGGAYGYGYTF.

This clonotype was observed many times. The chain carries TRBV24-1 and TRBJ1-5; no definite D call. Deletions cut 0 bases from V and 6 bases from J, with 11 bases between. Germline values: CDR1 KGHDR, CDR2 SFDVKD. The CDR3 is made up of 15 amino acids. CDR3 nucleotide sequence: TGTGCCACCAGTGATTTGCGCGAGTCTGGTCAGCCCCAGCATTTT. This codes for CATSDLRESGQPQHF.

This clonotype was observed a few times. The V gene is TRBV30, the J gene TRBJ1-3; D might be TRBD1 (5 bases). Germline lookup yields CDR1 GTSNPN and CDR2 SVGIG (reference sequence). This CDR3 has 14 amino acids. V dropped 3 bases and J dropped 2 bases, with 11 bases sitting between them. CDR3 DNA sequence: TGTGCCTGGAGACGGAGGGGACCTGGAAACACCATATATTTT. It specifies CAWRRRGPGNTIYF.

The gene calls are TRBV12-5 and TRBJ2-2; TRBD1 is a possible D gene (5 bases). The CDR3 has 14 residues. V lost 3 bases, J lost 7 bases, and 12 bases lay in between. In germline, CDR1 is LGHNT, CDR2 FRNRAP. CDR3 nucleotides: TGTGCTAGTGGTTTCTCAAACAGGCTCGGGGAGCTGTTTTTT. Protein product: CASGFSNRLGELFF.

This clonotype was found many times. V is TRBV20-1 and J is TRBJ2-7; D remains unclear. Trimming stripped 1 base from V and 2 bases from J, with 15 bases between. Germline loops: CDR1 DFQATT, CDR2 SNEGSKA (reference sequence). The CDR3 length is 15 residues. CDR3 sequence: CSARVDESSAYEQYF. CDR3 nucleotides: TGCAGTGCTAGAGTTGATGAGTCGAGCGCCTACGAGCAGTACTTC.

This clonotype was found many times. V is TRBV12-3 or TRBV12-4 and J is TRBJ1-3; 8 nucleotides agree with TRBD1. The J segment lost 3 bases and the V segment lost 6 bases, leaving 7 bases of the junction unmatched. This CDR3 region has 15 residues. The CDR3 nucleotides read TGTGCCAGCAGCGGACAGGGATTGGGTGGAAACACCATATATTTT. Encoded protein: CASSGQGLGGNTIYF.

This clonotype was observed many times. The V call is TRBV28, the J call TRBJ2-7; D may correspond to TRBD1 or TRBD2 (5 bases each). There are 11 residues in the CDR3. Trimming pared 7 bases from V and 5 bases from J, leaving 9 bases between. In germline, CDR1 is MDHEN, CDR2 SYDVKM. CDR3 bases: TGTGCCAGCACCTGGGGGAACGAGCAGTACTTC. This encodes CASTWGNEQYF.

The sample holds many counts of this clonotype. CDR3 in DNA: TGTGCCAGCAGCGACCCAGGGACCCAAGAGACCCAGTACTTC. Amino acid sequence: CASSDPGTQETQYF. This chain joins TRBV9 and TRBJ2-5; the D call may be TRBD1 or TRBD2 (5 bases each). The V gene's germline CDR1 is SGDLS and CDR2 YYNGEE. V was pared by 3 bases and J by 1 base, with 10 bases between. CDR3 length: 14 residues.

The rearrangement uses TRBV6-2 or TRBV6-3 and TRBJ2-2, with D maybe TRBD1 (6 bases). Looked up from germline, CDR1 is MNHEY and CDR2 is SVGEGT. The CDR3 totals 14 residues. Between the trimmed V and J ends, which lost 7 bases and 3 bases, there was a span of 12 bases. CDR3 DNA: TGTGCCAGCATCCTGGGACAATACACCGGGGAGCTGTTTTTT. Its translation: CASILGQYTGELFF.

This clonotype has at least ten counts. The CDR3 is CATSPRQGAAYEQYF. Here the CDR3 DNA reads TGTGCCACCAGCCCTAGACAGGGGGCGGCTTACGAGCAGTACTTC. The chain joins TRBV15 to TRBJ2-7; 10 bases are a match to TRBD1. V shed 5 bases and J 4 bases; nucleotides not matched to a gene: 8. Germline V gene data show CDR1 as LNHNV and CDR2 as YYDKDF (reference sequence). The CDR3 runs to 15 residues. Using reference TRBV15 and TRBJ2-7 for the parts outside the CDR3, the full variable domain is DAMVIQNPRYQVTQFGKPVTLSCSQTLNHNVMYWYQQKSSQAPKLLFHYYDKDFNNEADTPDNFQSRRPNTSFCFLDIRSPGLGDTAMYLCATSPRQGAAYEQYFGPGTRLTVT.

Ten or more counts support this clonotype. CDR3 in DNA: TGTGCCAGCGGGGTCGGGTACCAAGAGACCCAGTACTTC. Translating gives CASGVGYQETQYF. V gene TRBV28 combines with J gene TRBJ2-5; D uncertain. Trimming cost V 8 bases and J 0 bases, with 10 bases left between them. The germline gives CDR1 MDHEN, CDR2 SYDVKM. The CDR3 is 13 residues long.

CDR3 protein: CASSYSTGGLGEQYF. DNA for the CDR3: TGTGCCAGCAGTTACTCGACAGGGGGCTTGGGGGAGCAGTACTTC. The rearrangement uses TRBV6-5 and TRBJ2-7, with 10 nucleotides matching TRBD1. V trimming: 0 bases; J trimming: 7 bases; junction bases outside the gene matches: 6. Germline loops: CDR1 MNHEY, CDR2 SVGAGI. There are 15 residues in the CDR3.

This clonotype was seen many times. V usage is TRBV5-4 and J usage is TRBJ2-5; 10 positions match TRBD2. Looked up from germline, CDR1 is SGHNT and CDR2 is YYREEE (reference sequence). This CDR3 has 13 residues. J was trimmed by 5 bases and V by 9 bases; bases with no gene match: 7. The CDR3 spells CATLAGDRETQYF. CDR3 sequence (DNA): TGTGCCACCCTAGCGGGGGACCGCGAGACCCAGTACTTC.

This clonotype was recorded many times. Sequence at one end of the junction differs from germline and may be a read error. The chain recombines TRBV29-1 with TRBJ2-7; 8 bases map to TRBD1. The CDR3 runs to 14 residues. Germline V CDR1 and CDR2: SQVTM, ANQGSEA. In nucleotides, the CDR3 is TGCGGCGTGATAGGACAGGGAAGCCACTACGAGCAGTACTTC. It specifies CGVIGQGSHYEQYF.

This clonotype was detected many times. This rearrangement joins TRBV28 to TRBJ2-5, with 12 bases fitting TRBD2. With V trimmed by 4 bases and J by 0 bases, 12 bases remained unmatched. CDR1 and CDR2 from the germline V gene are MDHEN and SYDVKM. This CDR3 comprises 19 residues. CDR3 nucleotides: TGTGCCAGCAGTTCAACTACCGGACTAGCGGGGATGTACCAAGAGACCCAGTACTTC. Its translation is CASSSTTGLAGMYQETQYF. Filled out from reference TRBV28 and TRBJ2-5, the complete variable domain reads DVKVTQSSRYLVKRTGEKVFLECVQDMDHENMFWYRQDPGLGLRLIYFSYDVKMKEKGDIPEGYSVSREKKERFSLILESASTNQTSMYLCASSSTTGLAGMYQETQYFGPGTRLLVL.